These 24 T cell receptor beta chains were all obtained from the same sample, sequenced in a study of blood T cell repertoires in COVID-19. Only in-frame clones appear in the TCRdb table, and some are missing; sequencing was by immunoSEQ multiplex PCR. The profile shows tens of thousands of clones, roughly 89% of them singletons. The sequenced material came from peripheral blood. These receptors were obtained from a man aged 50 to 59 with active COVID-19.

The chain combines TRBV6-1 with TRBJ2-5; 8 bases map to TRBD1. The V and J ends lost 4 bases and 5 bases, in that order; junction bases with no gene match: 12. CDR1 is MNHNS, CDR2 SASEGT, per germline. The CDR3 length is 16 residues. CDR3 in DNA: TGTGCCAGCAGTGGAAGGGCCGGGACAGGTCATGAGACCCAGTACTTC. It yields the protein CASSGRAGTGHETQYF.

The V and J genes are TRBV12-3 or TRBV12-4 and TRBJ1-1, with D uncertain. The CDR3 length is 13 residues. V was trimmed by 6 bases and J by 8 bases, leaving 16 bases between them. The DNA for the CDR3 is TGTGCCAGCAGGCTACTAATAGGTTCAGAAGCTTTCTTT. It specifies CASRLLIGSEAFF.

The V gene is TRBV5-8, the J gene TRBJ2-4; D may be TRBD2 (5 bases). V lost 0 bases, J lost 5 bases, and 9 bases lay in between. The CDR3 runs 14 residues. CDR1 and CDR2 (germline): SGHTS, YDEGEE. The CDR3, as DNA: TGTGCCAGCAGCTTGGAGCGGCAGCAAAACATTCAGTACTTC. As protein: CASSLERQQNIQYF.

The chain is built from TRBV11-2 and TRBJ1-2, with TRBD1 as a possible D gene (5 bases). The CDR3 loop spans 14 amino acids. Trimming took 5 bases from V and 3 from J, leaving 13 bases between them. Germline lookup yields CDR1 SGHAT and CDR2 FQNNGV. CDR3 region: CASSRRADYYGYTF. The DNA for the CDR3 is TGTGCCAGCAGCCGCAGGGCAGATTACTATGGCTACACCTTC.

The CDR3 DNA reads as TGTGCCAGCAGCGGACAGTTTCCTACGCAGTATTTT. It is translated as CASSGQFPTQYF. V is TRBV9 and J is TRBJ2-3; TRBD1 might be the D (5 bases). The CDR3 has 12 amino acids. Trimming pared 3 bases from V and 8 bases from J, leaving 10 bases between. Per germline, CDR1 SGDLS and CDR2 YYNGEE.

The rearrangement links TRBV4-3 to TRBJ1-1; D ambiguous. Trimming stripped 2 bases from V and 4 bases from J, with 11 bases between. The CDR3 sequence is 14 residues long. CDR1 and CDR2 from the germline V gene are LGHNA and YSLEER. The CDR3 nucleotides are TGCGCCAGCAGCCAATCTCTTGAGGGCACTGAAGCTTTCTTT. Protein: CASSQSLEGTEAFF.

The chain couples TRBV24-1 to TRBJ2-3; 13 nucleotides line up with TRBD2. V gave up 2 bases and J gave up 8 bases; unmatched junction bases: 12. The CDR3 contains 18 residues. The germline gives CDR1 KGHDR, CDR2 SFDVKD. The CDR3 protein is CATSDSGTSGAGSGTQYF. CDR3 in DNA: TGTGCCACCAGTGATTCTGGGACTAGCGGGGCGGGGTCGGGTACGCAGTATTTT.

The rearrangement joins TRBV10-3 to TRBJ1-2; the D gene is possibly TRBD1 (5 bases). The CDR3 spans 15 residues. The V and J ends lost 5 bases and 4 bases respectively, with 17 bases between them. Germline lookup yields CDR1 ENHRY and CDR2 SYGVKD. CDR3 loop: CAISSSVTGSYGYTF. The CDR3, as DNA: TGTGCCATCAGTAGTTCGGTAACAGGCTCCTATGGCTACACCTTC.

The genes are TRBV10-3 and TRBJ1-1, with TRBD1 identical over 8 bases. There are 14 residues in the CDR3. The ends lost 7 bases at V and 1 base at J; junction bases unmatched: 5. The germline V gene has CDR1 ENHRY and CDR2 SYGVKD. This CDR3 reads CAITGQGPNTEAFF. In nucleotides, the CDR3 is TGTGCCATCACCGGACAGGGCCCGAACACTGAAGCTTTCTTT.

The CDR3 region has the DNA TGTGCCAGCAGCCAAGCACGTAGAGGGGGAGAGACCCAGTACTTC. It codes for CASSQARRGGETQYF. V usage is TRBV3-1 (or the pseudogene TRBV3-2) and J usage is TRBJ2-5; TRBD1 might be the D (6 bases). Germline CDR1 LGHDT, CDR2 YNNKEL (reference sequence). Trimming stripped 1 base from V and 4 bases from J, with 13 bases between. This CDR3 is built from 15 residues.

V usage is TRBV15 and J usage is TRBJ2-7; 10 nucleotides match TRBD2. This CDR3 contains 18 residues. The J segment lost 7 bases and the V segment lost 3 bases, leaving 18 bases of the junction unmatched. Germline loops: CDR1 LNHNV, CDR2 YYDKDF (reference sequence). DNA for the CDR3: TGTGCCACCAGCAGCGGGGGGCTAGCGGGGGCCGATCTTGGAGAGCAGTACTTC. Translated, it gives CATSSGGLAGADLGEQYF.

The chain recombines TRBV18 with TRBJ2-2, with 7 bases matching TRBD1. J was trimmed by 5 bases and V by 0 bases; bases with no gene match: 6. Germline V gene lookup returns CDR1 KGHSH and CDR2 LQKENI. The CDR3 loop spans 16 amino acids. CDR3 in DNA: TGTGCCAGCTCACCACCAGGGGGCGTAGGAACCGGGGAGCTGTTTTTT. Protein: CASSPPGGVGTGELFF.

The CDR3 region is CASSPLLSRLYNEKLFF. The DNA of the CDR3 is TGTGCCAGCAGCCCGCTCCTCTCTCGACTCTATAATGAAAAACTGTTTTTT. J is TRBJ1-4 and V is TRBV28; D gene ambiguous. Trimming cost V 6 bases and J 4 bases, with 21 bases left between them. The CDR3 consists of 17 residues. Germline values: CDR1 MDHEN, CDR2 SYDVKM.

The CDR3 region is CASSWGLAGETQYF. DNA of the CDR3: TGTGCCAGCAGCTGGGGACTAGCGGGAGAGACCCAGTACTTC. The chain carries TRBV7-9 and TRBJ2-5, with 12 bases identical to TRBD2. V shed 4 bases, J shed 4 bases, and the junction held 1 base outside the gene matches. The CDR3 runs to 14 residues. Germline V gives CDR1 SEHNR, CDR2 FQNEAQ (reference sequence).

The genes are TRBV28 and TRBJ1-3; the D is unclear. Between the trimmed V and J ends, which lost 6 bases and 4 bases, there was a span of 10 bases. The length of the CDR3 is 13 residues. Germline-derived CDR1 and CDR2 are MDHEN and SYDVKM. CDR3 nucleotides: TGTGCCAGCAGACCCCATACAGGAAACACCATATATTTT. Protein product: CASRPHTGNTIYF. Variable domain in full (rest from reference TRBV28 and TRBJ1-3): DVKVTQSSRYLVKRTGEKVFLECVQDMDHENMFWYRQDPGLGLRLIYFSYDVKMKEKGDIPEGYSVSREKKERFSLILESASTNQTSMYLCASRPHTGNTIYFGEGSWLTVV.

This chain joins TRBV28 and TRBJ1-2; D remains unclear. The germline gives CDR1 MDHEN, CDR2 SYDVKM. The CDR3 runs 14 residues. V shed 8 bases and J shed 4 bases, with 17 bases lying between them. The CDR3 spells CASSTDGGPYGYTF. The CDR3 DNA is TGTGCCAGCTCCACCGACGGCGGCCCCTATGGCTACACCTTC.

The chain has TRBV6-5 and TRBJ1-6; 8 bases line up with TRBD1. V was clipped by 2 bases and J by 10 bases; unmatched bases: 7. Germline assignment: CDR1 MNHEY and CDR2 SVGAGI. This CDR3 region has 15 residues. Written as DNA, the CDR3 is TGTGCCAGCAGTTACCGGAGGGACAGGAGCTCACCCCTCCACTTT. The encoded protein is CASSYRRDRSSPLHF.

The chain couples TRBV5-1 to TRBJ2-1; 9 nucleotides match TRBD2. From germline, CDR1 is SGHRS and CDR2 YFSETQ. V lost 0 bases, J lost 8 bases, and 9 bases stayed unmatched. The length of the CDR3 is 16 residues. CDR3 DNA sequence: TGCGCCAGCAGCTTGGTCCTAGCGGGGAGGGGGGATGAGCAGTTCTTC. Its protein product is CASSLVLAGRGDEQFF.

The gene calls are TRBV27 and TRBJ1-1, with 7 positions matching TRBD1. In germline, CDR1 is MNHEY, CDR2 SMNVEV (reference sequence). The CDR3 is made up of 18 amino acids. V was clipped by 6 bases and J by 6 bases; unmatched bases: 22. CDR3 in amino acids: CASRYTRDSSSPGAEAFF. The CDR3 DNA reads TGTGCCAGCAGATACACCAGGGACAGCTCCTCCCCCGGGGCTGAAGCTTTCTTT.

This clone occurred once. V and J are TRBV28 and TRBJ1-2; tentatively, D is TRBD1 (6 bases). Germline V gene lookup returns CDR1 MDHEN and CDR2 SYDVKM. The V gene lost 5 bases and the J gene lost 0 bases, with 13 bases spanning the gap. The CDR3 is 15 amino acids. The CDR3 loop is CASSGGARPNYGYTF. CDR3 coding DNA: TGTGCCAGCAGTGGGGGGGCCCGTCCTAACTATGGCTACACCTTC.

The genes are TRBV5-1 and TRBJ1-5; 8 bases line up with TRBD1. From germline, CDR1 is SGHRS and CDR2 YFSETQ. V trimming: 0 bases; J trimming: 7 bases; junction bases outside the gene matches: 9. The CDR3 covers 16 residues. In DNA form, the CDR3 reads TGCGCCAGCAGCTTGGATGGTGGCGCAGGGGGCCAGCCCCAGCATTTT. Translating gives CASSLDGGAGGQPQHF.

The chain recombines TRBV7-9 with TRBJ1-1; TRBD1 might be the D (5 bases). V dropped 3 bases and J dropped 1 base, with 6 bases sitting between them. This CDR3 is 13 amino acids long. Germline loops: CDR1 SEHNR, CDR2 FQNEAQ (reference sequence). CDR3 nucleotide sequence: TGTGCCAGCAGCTTCGGGGGGAACACTGAAGCTTTCTTT. It codes for CASSFGGNTEAFF.

The chain joins TRBV2 to TRBJ2-2; 9 positions match TRBD2. V was clipped by 6 bases and J by 3 bases; unmatched bases: 2. This CDR3 comprises 14 residues. Germline V gives CDR1 SNHLY, CDR2 FYNNEI. This chain's CDR3 is CASSLAGYTGELFF. The CDR3 DNA reads as TGTGCCAGCAGCCTAGCGGGGTACACCGGGGAGCTGTTTTTT.

V and J are TRBV11-2 and TRBJ2-1, with TRBD1 as a possible D gene (5 bases). Trimming stripped 7 bases from V and 1 base from J, with 11 bases between. The germline gives CDR1 SGHAT, CDR2 FQNNGV. There are 14 residues in the CDR3. CDR3 sequence reads: CASNRGGSYNEQFF. As DNA, the CDR3 is TGTGCCAGCAATAGGGGTGGGTCCTACAATGAGCAGTTCTTC.